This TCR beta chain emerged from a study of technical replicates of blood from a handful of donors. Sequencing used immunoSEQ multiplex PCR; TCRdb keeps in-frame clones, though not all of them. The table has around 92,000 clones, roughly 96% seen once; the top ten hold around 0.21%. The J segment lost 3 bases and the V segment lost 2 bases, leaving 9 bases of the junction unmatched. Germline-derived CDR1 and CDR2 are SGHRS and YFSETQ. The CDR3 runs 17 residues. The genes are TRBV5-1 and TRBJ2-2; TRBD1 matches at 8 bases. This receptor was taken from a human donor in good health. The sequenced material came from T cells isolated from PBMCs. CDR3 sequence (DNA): TGCGCCAGCAGCTTTATCTGGCAGGGGGCAGACACCGGGGAGCTGTTTTTT. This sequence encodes CASSFIWQGADTGELFF.